These 27 T cell receptor beta chains came from one sample sequenced in a study of T-cell reconstitution after alpha-beta-depleted transplantation in children. As it was prepared, the TCRbeta library received unique molecular identifiers. Using its own MiXCR run on the PCR reads, TCRdb lists one record per CDR3 protein. The data hold just over 200,000 distinct CDR3 sequences, with about 8.7% observed a single time. The source material was PBMCs, mostly from graft donor cells, sampled 360 days after TCRalphabeta/CD19-depleted stem cell transplant. Receptor source: a male patient between 2 and 15 years old who had a stem cell transplant for acute myeloid leukemia, so the T cells may come from the graft donor.

The chain is built from TRBV5-1 and TRBJ1-4; unclear D gene. The CDR3 is 17 residues long. V shed 1 base and J shed 2 bases, with 15 bases lying between them. Germline CDR1 reads SGHRS; CDR2 reads YFSETQ. CDR3 sequence (DNA): TGCGCCAGCAGCTTGAGGGCAATCTCCGGCACTAATGAAAAACTGTTTTTT. Translation: CASSLRAISGTNEKLFF.

The rearrangement links TRBV29-1 to TRBJ2-5; 8 bases are a match to TRBD2. The J segment lost 5 bases and the V segment lost 3 bases, leaving 11 bases of the junction unmatched. The CDR3 consists of 15 residues. Germline CDR1 reads SQVTM; CDR2 reads ANQGSEA. DNA of the CDR3: TGCAGCGTTGAGAAGGTCGGGAGGGTCCGGGAGACCCAGTACTTC. Its translation: CSVEKVGRVRETQYF.

The chain links TRBV7-9 to TRBJ2-7, with D unresolved. The CDR3 totals 15 residues. Per germline, CDR1 SEHNR and CDR2 FQNEAQ (reference sequence). The ends were cut back, 1 base at V and 3 bases at J, with 13 bases in the middle. CDR3 protein: CASSLDASPGYEQYF. CDR3 sequence (DNA): TGTGCCAGCAGCTTAGATGCGAGCCCCGGCTACGAGCAGTACTTC.

The table lists this clonotype with many counts. The chain employs TRBV10-3 and TRBJ2-2, with TRBD1 as a possible D gene (6 bases). The CDR3 has 17 amino acids. The germline V gene encodes CDR1 ENHRY and CDR2 SYGVKD. V lost 10 bases and J lost 1, with 22 bases in between. CDR3 nucleotide sequence: TGTGCCACCCAGATTTATATATCGACAGGGAACACCGGGGAGCTGTTTTTT. It encodes CATQIYISTGNTGELFF.

This clonotype was recorded many times. The rearrangement uses TRBV20-1 and TRBJ2-7, with 10 bases lining up with TRBD2. The CDR3 sequence is 15 residues long. Trimming cost V 5 bases and J 2 bases; bases outside gene matches: 9. Germline V CDR1 and CDR2: DFQATT, SNEGSKA (reference sequence). The CDR3 nucleotides are TGCAGTGCTCAAACCCTAGCGGGGGAAACCTACGAGCAGTACTTC. Translation: CSAQTLAGETYEQYF.

This clonotype appeared many times. This chain joins TRBV5-1 and TRBJ2-7; TRBD1 agrees at 9 bases. The CDR3 length is 14 residues. Trimming at V came to 2 bases and at J to 6 bases, leaving 6 bases not matched to a gene. Germline CDR1 and CDR2: SGHRS and YFSETQ. The CDR3, as DNA: TGCGCCAGCAGCTTTCATGGGACAGGGTGCGAGCAGTACGTC. It is translated as CASSFHGTGCEQYV.

The J gene is TRBJ1-4, the V gene TRBV12-3 or TRBV12-4, with 9 nucleotides matching TRBD1. V was pared by 6 bases and J by 8 bases, with 7 bases of the junction left unmatched. The CDR3 consists of 14 residues. CDR3 bases: TGTGCCAGCAGGGTACAGGGGGCTTGGGAAAAACTGTTTTTT. This encodes CASRVQGAWEKLFF.

The sample holds many counts of this clonotype. The CDR3 loop reads CASSSSPGLLYEQYF. Written as DNA, the CDR3 is TGTGCCAGCAGCTCCTCGCCGGGACTGCTGTACGAGCAGTACTTC. The genes are TRBV7-9 and TRBJ2-7; D is perhaps TRBD2 (6 bases). Germline lookup yields CDR1 SEHNR and CDR2 FQNEAQ (reference sequence). The CDR3 loop spans 15 amino acids. The V end was cut by 4 bases, the J end by 4 bases, with 17 bases between.

This clonotype showed up many times. The chain couples TRBV12-3 or TRBV12-4 to TRBJ1-5; D not resolved. The ends were cut back, 5 bases at V and 0 bases at J, with 2 bases in the middle. The CDR3 loop spans 12 amino acids. As DNA, the CDR3 is TGTGCCAGCAGTGTTAGCAATCAGCCCCAGCATTTT. Translation gives CASSVSNQPQHF.

The sample holds many counts of this clonotype. The chain links TRBV27 to TRBJ2-1; 8 bases map to TRBD2. The length of the CDR3 is 17 residues. CDR1 is MNHEY, CDR2 SMNVEV, per germline (reference sequence). The J segment lost 5 bases and the V segment lost 1 base, leaving 10 bases of the junction unmatched. CDR3 DNA: TGTGCCAGCAGTTTATTGTTGCGGGGGGCGGTTAACAATGAGCAGTTCTTC. Translating gives CASSLLLRGAVNNEQFF.

This clonotype was detected many times. V usage is TRBV20-1 and J usage is TRBJ2-7, with 7 bases that match TRBD2. This CDR3 contains 13 residues. The ends lost 6 bases at V and 2 bases at J; junction bases unmatched: 7. Germline CDR1 and CDR2: DFQATT and SNEGSKA (reference sequence). The CDR3 is CSAAVGGTYEQYV. CDR3 DNA: TGCAGTGCAGCCGTGGGGGGGACCTACGAGCAGTACGTC.

This clonotype was seen only a few times. The gene calls are TRBV10-3 and TRBJ2-7; D is unclear. Germline assignment: CDR1 ENHRY and CDR2 SYGVKD. This CDR3 contains 13 residues. V lost 0 bases and J 6 bases, leaving 9 bases between the germline ends. CDR3 amino acids: CAISESNSFEQYF. CDR3 nucleotides: TGTGCCATCAGTGAGTCGAACAGTTTCGAGCAGTACTTC.

This clonotype was seen many times. The chain joins TRBV5-6 to TRBJ2-5; D not certain. In germline, CDR1 is SGHDT, CDR2 YYEEEE. Trimming stripped 4 bases from V and 7 bases from J, with 14 bases between. This CDR3 region has 13 residues. The CDR3 region has the DNA TGTGCCAGCAGCCCCGGTCGGTCAGCGACCCAGTACTTC. Translated: CASSPGRSATQYF.

This clonotype was counted only a few times. This chain uses TRBV5-1 with TRBJ1-1, with D unresolved. V lost 3 bases and J 1 base, leaving 10 bases between the germline ends. This CDR3 comprises 14 residues. The germline V gene encodes CDR1 SGHRS and CDR2 YFSETQ. The CDR3 coding sequence is TGCGCCAGCAGCTCGTCGAGGCCGAACACTGAAGCTTTCTTT. Its protein is CASSSSRPNTEAFF.

The table lists this clonotype with many counts. The CDR3 DNA sequence: TGTGCCAGCAGCCAAGATGAGGGGGTAGAGACCCAGTACTTC. Its translation is CASSQDEGVETQYF. The chain links TRBV3-1 to TRBJ2-5, with a tentative D call TRBD1 (6 bases). The germline CDR1 and CDR2 sequences are LGHDT and YNNKEL (reference sequence). This CDR3 spans 14 amino acids. The V and J ends lost 0 bases and 4 bases respectively, with 9 bases between them.

This clonotype occurred many times. The gene calls are TRBV7-6 and TRBJ1-2, with 7 bases that match TRBD1. CDR1 SGHVS and CDR2 FNYEAQ come from the germline V gene. V dropped 0 bases and J dropped 5; count of bases not matched to a gene: 6. CDR3 length: 15 residues. The DNA for the CDR3 is TGTGCCAGCAGCTTAGCGGCCGGGACAGCGTATGGCTACACCTTC. Translating gives CASSLAAGTAYGYTF.

This clonotype was seen more than once but under ten times. The chain employs TRBV7-2 and TRBJ2-3, with D perhaps being TRBD1 or TRBD2 (5 bases each). V lost 1 base and J 9 bases, leaving 11 bases between the germline ends. Germline loops: CDR1 SGHTA, CDR2 FQGNSA. The CDR3 has 13 amino acids. Here the CDR3 DNA reads TGTGCCAGCAGCTTAGTAGTGGGGGAGACGCAGTATTTT. Translating gives CASSLVVGETQYF.

The chain couples TRBV11-1 to TRBJ1-1; 9 nucleotides agree with TRBD1. CDR1 and CDR2 (germline): SGHAT, FQDESV (reference sequence). The junction had 9 bases not matched to a gene; V was cut back by 5 bases and J by 8 bases. The CDR3 totals 14 residues. The CDR3 is CASSIGTGPAEAFF. The CDR3 nucleotides read TGTGCCAGCAGCATAGGGACAGGGCCAGCAGAAGCTTTCTTT.

The chain links TRBV6-2 or TRBV6-3 to TRBJ2-7, with 9 bases matching TRBD1. Germline CDR1 is MNHEY and CDR2 is SVGEGT. The CDR3 is made up of 15 amino acids. V lost 7 bases and J lost 3; bases outside the gene matches: 10. CDR3 protein: CASTLRGQGFYEQYF. The CDR3 nucleotides read TGTGCCAGCACCCTACGGGGACAGGGTTTCTACGAGCAGTACTTC.

There are a few counts of this clonotype. This chain joins TRBV5-5 and TRBJ1-2; TRBD1 aligns across 7 bases. The V and J ends lost 4 bases and 0 bases, in that order; junction bases with no gene match: 6. This CDR3 region has 15 residues. Germline CDR1 is SGHKS and CDR2 is YYEKEE (reference sequence). The DNA of the CDR3 is TGTGCCAGCAGCCCAGGGGGGGCTTCTAACTATGGCTACACCTTC. It encodes CASSPGGASNYGYTF. Full variable domain (rest looked up from reference TRBV5-5 and TRBJ1-2): DAGVTQSPTHLIKTRGQQVTLRCSPISGHKSVSWYQQVLGQGPQFIFQYYEKEERGRGNFPDRFSARQFPNYSSELNVNALLLGDSALYLCASSPGGASNYGYTFGSGTRLTVV.

In its sample, this clonotype was seen many times. The chain is built from TRBV7-6 and TRBJ2-1; perhaps TRBD2 as D (5 bases). This CDR3 is built from 16 residues. Between the trimmed V and J ends, which lost 2 bases and 2 bases, there was a span of 13 bases. From germline, CDR1 is SGHVS and CDR2 FNYEAQ. The CDR3: CASSLSWTPTYNEQFF. In nucleotides, the CDR3 is TGTGCCAGCAGCTTATCGTGGACTCCTACCTACAATGAGCAGTTCTTC.

This clonotype was seen a few times. The chain is built from TRBV6-2 or TRBV6-3 and TRBJ2-1, with a tentative D call TRBD1 (5 bases). The germline V gene has CDR1 MNHEY and CDR2 SVGEGT. V was trimmed by 4 bases and J by 10 bases, leaving 14 bases between them. CDR3 size: 13 residues. Written as DNA, the CDR3 is TGTGCCAGCAGTTCCTGGACCTCAGGGGAGCAGTTCTTC. It yields the protein CASSSWTSGEQFF.

For the CDR3, the DNA is TGTGCCAGCCGGAGCGGGCGCTACAATGAGCAGTTCTTC. Translated: CASRSGRYNEQFF. V and J are TRBV12-3 or TRBV12-4 and TRBJ2-1, with a tentative D call TRBD2 (6 bases). The CDR3 is made up of 13 amino acids. Trimming shortened V by 8 bases and J by 3 bases, and 11 bases separated the two germline ends.

V usage is TRBV7-9 and J usage is TRBJ2-4; D may be TRBD1 (6 bases). The CDR3 is 16 amino acids. Trimming left V 0 bases short and J 4 bases short, with 13 bases between. In germline, CDR1 is SEHNR, CDR2 FQNEAQ (reference sequence). In DNA form, the CDR3 reads TGTGCCAGCAGCTTAGCGCCAAACAGGGAAAAAAACATTCAGTACTTC. Translating it yields CASSLAPNREKNIQYF.

In this sample, this clonotype turned up a few times. This chain joins TRBV5-1 and TRBJ1-2; the D is unclear. Looked up from germline, CDR1 is SGHRS and CDR2 is YFSETQ. The CDR3 spans 13 residues. Trimming removed 0 bases at V and 8 bases at J, with 11 bases between. Written as DNA, the CDR3 is TGCGCCAGCAGCTTGGACGGCCTCGGGGGCTACACCTTC. Translation: CASSLDGLGGYTF.

This clonotype appeared many times. J is TRBJ2-5 and V is TRBV29-1; tentative D call: TRBD2 (6 bases). The CDR3 runs 12 residues. Germline V gives CDR1 SQVTM, CDR2 ANQGSEA. V was pared by 6 bases and J by 7 bases, with 15 bases between. The CDR3 sequence is CSVVGPEGTQYF. CDR3 DNA: TGCAGCGTAGTCGGTCCGGAGGGGACCCAGTACTTC.

In its sample, this clonotype was seen a few times. The gene calls are TRBV20-1 and TRBJ2-7, with D possibly being TRBD1 (5 bases). The CDR3 loop spans 14 amino acids. V shed 3 bases and J shed 3 bases, with 15 bases lying between them. Germline assignment: CDR1 DFQATT and CDR2 SNEGSKA (reference sequence). Here the CDR3 reads CSASITGPYYEQYF. The CDR3 DNA reads TGCAGTGCTAGCATCACAGGACCCTACTACGAGCAGTACTTC.